This entry lists 9 T cell receptor beta chains sequenced from one sample in a study of blood T cell repertoires in COVID-19 (dated by TCRdb to about 2020). Library prep was done by the immunoSEQ multiplex PCR assay. TCRdb provides this immuneACCESS table in a form limited to in-frame rearrangements. Some clones are lacking; in checked studies, under half of them reflect an unresolved V gene, and why the rest are absent is not known. This sample comprises 200,000 to 250,000 clones, 80% to 90% of them detected only once. The ten biggest clones cover roughly 3.7% of the sample. Sequenced material: PBMCs or T cells enriched from blood (not recorded which). These receptors all come from a young woman who had been exposed to COVID-19.

The V gene is TRBV19, the J gene TRBJ1-6; 10 bases are shared with TRBD1. J gave up 7 bases and V 3 bases, and 6 bases lay outside the gene matches. This CDR3 has 16 residues. CDR1 is LNHDA and CDR2 is SQIVND in the germline V gene (reference sequence). CDR3 coding DNA: TGTGCCAGTAGTATGGGACAGGGGATGCGGAATTCACCCCTCCACTTT. This sequence encodes CASSMGQGMRNSPLHF.

V gene TRBV2 combines with J gene TRBJ2-5; 10 bases line up with TRBD2. Germline CDR1 reads SNHLY; CDR2 reads FYNNEI. This CDR3 has 19 amino acids. V lost 6 bases, J lost 5 bases, and 21 bases stayed unmatched. Here the CDR3 DNA reads TGTGCCAGCAGCGCTTTTACTAGCGGGGTTTTGAAAAAGGGCGAGACCCAGTACTTC. Its translation: CASSAFTSGVLKKGETQYF.

This chain connects TRBV19 to TRBJ1-4; TRBD1 aligns across 8 bases. The CDR3 is 14 amino acids. The junction had 1 base not matched to a gene; V was cut back by 3 bases and J by 4 bases. Germline V CDR1 and CDR2: LNHDA, SQIVND (reference sequence). CDR3 sequence reads: CASSMGTGNEKLFF. The CDR3 coding sequence is TGTGCCAGTAGTATGGGGACAGGTAATGAAAAACTGTTTTTT.

This clone was seen only once. This chain joins TRBV6-2 or TRBV6-3 and TRBJ2-7; 7 nucleotides align to TRBD1. The junction had 10 bases not matched to a gene; V was cut back by 2 bases and J by 3 bases. The CDR3 length is 16 residues. Germline V lookup: CDR1 MNHEY, CDR2 SVGEGT. The CDR3 is CASSYNLRTGGYEQYF. The CDR3 DNA is TGTGCCAGCAGTTACAATCTGAGGACAGGCGGCTACGAGCAGTACTTC.

The gene calls are TRBV5-4 and TRBJ1-5; no firm D call. Germline CDR1 is SGHNT and CDR2 is YYREEE (reference sequence). V lost 4 bases and J 3 bases, leaving 8 bases between the germline ends. The CDR3 extends over 13 amino acids. In nucleotides, the CDR3 is TGTGCCAGCAGCATGACACCCAATCAGCCCCAGCATTTT. Its translation: CASSMTPNQPQHF.

This clone was seen just once. The chain has TRBV11-2 and TRBJ2-1, with D tentatively TRBD2 (6 bases). This CDR3 has 16 amino acids. In germline, CDR1 is SGHAT, CDR2 FQNNGV. Trimming pared 3 bases from V and 0 bases from J, leaving 12 bases between. CDR3: CASSFSSGGSYNEQFF. CDR3 bases: TGTGCCAGCAGCTTCTCGTCCGGGGGCTCCTACAATGAGCAGTTCTTC. Filled out from reference TRBV11-2 and TRBJ2-1, the complete variable domain reads EAGVAQSPRYKIIEKRQSVAFWCNPISGHATLYWYQQILGQGPKLLIQFQNNGVVDDSQLPKDRFSAERLKGVDSTLKIQPAKLEDSAVYLCASSFSSGGSYNEQFFGPGTRLTVL.

This sequence joins TRBV7-9 and TRBJ2-7; no definite D call. CDR3 size: 13 residues. Trimming stripped 5 bases from V and 4 bases from J, with 12 bases between. Germline lookup yields CDR1 SEHNR and CDR2 FQNEAQ (reference sequence). The CDR3, as DNA: TGTGCCAGCAGCGGAACTACATTATACGAGCAGTACTTC. Its translation: CASSGTTLYEQYF.

The CDR3 coding sequence is TGCGCCAGCAGCTTGGGGGAGGAAAACTATGGCTACACCTTC. Translation: CASSLGEENYGYTF. The rearrangement joins TRBV5-1 to TRBJ1-2; unclear D gene. The germline V and J ends were trimmed by 0 bases and 2 bases, with 8 bases remaining between them. CDR3 length: 14 residues. Germline V lookup: CDR1 SGHRS, CDR2 YFSETQ.

The V gene is TRBV24-1, the J gene TRBJ2-7; 9 bases are a match to TRBD2. Germline-derived CDR1 and CDR2 are KGHDR and SFDVKD. V dropped 5 bases and J dropped 2; count of bases not matched to a gene: 3. This CDR3 contains 14 residues. CDR3 in amino acids: CATSGGGGAYEQYF. DNA of the CDR3: TGTGCCACCAGTGGAGGCGGGGGGGCCTACGAGCAGTACTTC.